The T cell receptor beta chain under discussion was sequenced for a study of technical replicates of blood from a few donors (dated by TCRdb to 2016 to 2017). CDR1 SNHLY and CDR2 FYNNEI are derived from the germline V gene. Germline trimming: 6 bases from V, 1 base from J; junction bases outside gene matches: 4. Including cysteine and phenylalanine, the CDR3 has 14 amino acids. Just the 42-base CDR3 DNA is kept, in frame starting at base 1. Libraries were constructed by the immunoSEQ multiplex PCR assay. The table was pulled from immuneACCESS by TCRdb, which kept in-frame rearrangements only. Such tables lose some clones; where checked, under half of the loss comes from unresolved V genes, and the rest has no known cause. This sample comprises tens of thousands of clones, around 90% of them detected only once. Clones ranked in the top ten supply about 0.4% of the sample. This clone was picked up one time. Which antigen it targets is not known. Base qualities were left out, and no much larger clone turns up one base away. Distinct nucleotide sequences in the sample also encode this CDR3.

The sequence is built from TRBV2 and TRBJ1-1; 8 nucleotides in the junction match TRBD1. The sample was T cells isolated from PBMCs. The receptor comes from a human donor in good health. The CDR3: CASSGGQGNTEAFF. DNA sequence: TGTGCCAGCAGCGGAGGACAGGGGAACACTGAAGCTTTCTTT. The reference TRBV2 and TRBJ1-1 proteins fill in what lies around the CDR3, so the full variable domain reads EPEVTQTPSHQVTQMGQEVILRCVPISNHLYFYWYRQILGQKVEFLVSFYNNEISEKSEIFDDQFSVERPDGSNFTLKIRSTKLEDSAMYFCASSGGQGNTEAFFGQGTRLTVV.